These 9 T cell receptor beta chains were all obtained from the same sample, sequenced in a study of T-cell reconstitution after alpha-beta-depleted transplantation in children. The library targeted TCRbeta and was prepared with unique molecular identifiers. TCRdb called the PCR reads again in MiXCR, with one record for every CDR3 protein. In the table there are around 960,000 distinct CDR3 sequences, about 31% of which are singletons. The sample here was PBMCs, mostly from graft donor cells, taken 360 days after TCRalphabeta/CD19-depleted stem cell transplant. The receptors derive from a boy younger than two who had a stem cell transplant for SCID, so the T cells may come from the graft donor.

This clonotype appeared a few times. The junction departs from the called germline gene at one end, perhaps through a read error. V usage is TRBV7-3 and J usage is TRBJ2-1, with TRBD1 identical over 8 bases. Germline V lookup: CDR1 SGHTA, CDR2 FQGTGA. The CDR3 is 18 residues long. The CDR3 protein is CASSLTRRTGSLYKEQFF. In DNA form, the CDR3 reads TGTGCCAGCAGCTTAACCCGCCGGACAGGGTCTCTTTACAAGGAGCAGTTCTTC.

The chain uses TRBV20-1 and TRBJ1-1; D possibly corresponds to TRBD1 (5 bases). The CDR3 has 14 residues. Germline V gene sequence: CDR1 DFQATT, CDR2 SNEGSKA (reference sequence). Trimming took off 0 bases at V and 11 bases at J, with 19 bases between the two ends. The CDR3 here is CSARDFSAGDGAFF. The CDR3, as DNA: TGCAGTGCTAGAGACTTTTCGGCGGGGGATGGGGCTTTCTTT.

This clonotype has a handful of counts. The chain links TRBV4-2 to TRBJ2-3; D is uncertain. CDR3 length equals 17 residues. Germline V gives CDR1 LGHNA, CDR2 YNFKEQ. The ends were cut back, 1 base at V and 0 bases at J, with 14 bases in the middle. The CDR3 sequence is CASSQVSDGPSTDTQYF. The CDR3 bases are TGTGCCAGCAGCCAAGTCTCGGACGGACCCAGCACAGATACGCAGTATTTT.

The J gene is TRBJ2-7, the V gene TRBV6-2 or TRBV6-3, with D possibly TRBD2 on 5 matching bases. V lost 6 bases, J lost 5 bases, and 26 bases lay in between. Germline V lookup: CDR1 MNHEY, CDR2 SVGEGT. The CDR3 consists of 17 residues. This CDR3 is CASSRFVTHQLENEQYF. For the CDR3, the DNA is TGTGCCAGCAGCCGCTTCGTTACCCACCAACTAGAGAACGAGCAGTACTTC.

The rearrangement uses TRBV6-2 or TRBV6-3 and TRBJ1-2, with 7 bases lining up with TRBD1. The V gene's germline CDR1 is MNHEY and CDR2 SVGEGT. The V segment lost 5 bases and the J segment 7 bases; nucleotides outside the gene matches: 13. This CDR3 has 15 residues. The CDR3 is CASSPPRGRESGYTF. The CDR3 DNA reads TGTGCCAGCAGTCCGCCGAGGGGGCGTGAGAGTGGCTACACCTTC.

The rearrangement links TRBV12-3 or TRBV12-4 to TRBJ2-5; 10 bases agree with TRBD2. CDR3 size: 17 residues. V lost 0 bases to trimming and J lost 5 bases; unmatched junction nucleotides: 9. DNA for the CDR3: TGTGCCAGCAGTTTAGCCCCGGGACTAGCGTTCGGGGAGACCCAGTACTTC. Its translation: CASSLAPGLAFGETQYF.

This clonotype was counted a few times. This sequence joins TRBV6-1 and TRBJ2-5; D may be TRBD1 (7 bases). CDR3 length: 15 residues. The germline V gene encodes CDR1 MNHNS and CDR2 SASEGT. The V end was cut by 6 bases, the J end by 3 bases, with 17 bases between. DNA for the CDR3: TGTGCCAGCAGGGCGGGACAGAACCGAAAAGAGACCCAGTACTTC. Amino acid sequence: CASRAGQNRKETQYF.

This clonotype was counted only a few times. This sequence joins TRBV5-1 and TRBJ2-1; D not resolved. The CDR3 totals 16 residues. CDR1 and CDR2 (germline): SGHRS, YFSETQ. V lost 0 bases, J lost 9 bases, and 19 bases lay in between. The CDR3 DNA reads TGCGCCAGCAGCTTGGATCCCACCAAGAAGTTTCTTGAGCAGTTCTTC. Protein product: CASSLDPTKKFLEQFF. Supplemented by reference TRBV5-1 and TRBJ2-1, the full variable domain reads KAGVTQTPRYLIKTRGQQVTLSCSPISGHRSVSWYQQTPGQGLQFLFEYFSETQRNKGNFPGRFSGRQFSNSRSEMNVSTLELGDSALYLCASSLDPTKKFLEQFFGPGTRLTVL.

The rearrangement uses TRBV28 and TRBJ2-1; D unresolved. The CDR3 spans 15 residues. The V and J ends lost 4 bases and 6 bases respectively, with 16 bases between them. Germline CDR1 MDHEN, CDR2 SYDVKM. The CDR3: CASSSTGNPTNEQFF. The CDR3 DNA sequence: TGTGCCAGCAGTTCAACTGGGAATCCCACCAATGAGCAGTTCTTC.